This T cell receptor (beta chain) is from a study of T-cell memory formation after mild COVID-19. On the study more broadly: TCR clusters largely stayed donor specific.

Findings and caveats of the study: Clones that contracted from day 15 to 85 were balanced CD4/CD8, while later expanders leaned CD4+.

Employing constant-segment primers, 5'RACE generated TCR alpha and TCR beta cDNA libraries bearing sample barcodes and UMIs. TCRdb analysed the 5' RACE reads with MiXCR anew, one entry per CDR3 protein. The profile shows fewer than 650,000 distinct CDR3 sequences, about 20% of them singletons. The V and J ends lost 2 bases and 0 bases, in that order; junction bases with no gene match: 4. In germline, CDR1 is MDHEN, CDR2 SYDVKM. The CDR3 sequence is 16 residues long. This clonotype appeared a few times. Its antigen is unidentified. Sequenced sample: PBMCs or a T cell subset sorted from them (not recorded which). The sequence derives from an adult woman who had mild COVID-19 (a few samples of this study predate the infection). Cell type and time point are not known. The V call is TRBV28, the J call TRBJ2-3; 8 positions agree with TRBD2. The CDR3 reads CASSLERETSTDTQYF. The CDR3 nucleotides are TGTGCCAGCAGTTTAGAGCGGGAGACTAGCACAGATACGCAGTATTTT.